This TCR beta chain appears in the sequencing data of a study of blood T cells in healthy people across ages (dated by TCRdb to the mid-2010s). About the study as a whole: Template switching captured roughly one uniquely barcoded TCR beta cDNA molecule per two T cells in model experiments. Age-related changes in TCR beta repertoire diversity were measured in the study by deep sequencing normalized with unique cDNA molecular identifiers. The donors were split into four age groups: young (average around 15 years), middle-aged (around 37), aged (around 67) and long-lived (approximately 80). Donors of different ages were randomly distributed across sequencing lanes to avoid experimental bias. For two donors (one aged 18 to 29 and one aged 80 or older), the study analyzed two additional independent replicas of 1 million unique cDNA reads from the same blood draw.

The research as a whole found: Because donor CMV infection status was unknown, age-related changes in expanded clonotypes were potentially confounded. As age increased, observed TCR beta diversity per million T cells dropped in a roughly linear way, and a significant reduction was already evident by age roughly 40. The percentage of naive T cells measured by flow cytometry correlated strongly with observed TCR beta diversity. Since profiling was done on bulk unsorted PBMCs, naive and antigen-experienced compartments could not be conclusively compared. The long-lived group showed more naive CD4+ T cells, fewer expanded clones and increased TCR diversity than the aged group, suggesting age selection. Estimates of total diversity based on one million sequenced T cells were considered lower bounds and underestimates.

A remark on this clonotype: The specificity of this receptor is unknown. Nothing much larger sits one base from this clone, and base qualities are not available.

Library creation used 5' RACE. Sequencer: Illumina HiSeq 2500. A second PCR of roughly 7 to 11 cycles was run with a J-beta primer mix and a sample-barcoded 5' primer. A unique molecular identifier was introduced onto each TCR beta cDNA molecule by a template-switch 5' adaptor carrying 12 random nucleotides. At least 3 million CDR3-containing paired-end reads were obtained from each sample. The Mint cDNA synthesis kit, primed by a TRBC-specific oligonucleotide, was used to synthesize first-strand cDNA from all RNA. After uracil-DNA glycosylase treatment, a first 18-cycle PCR used universal primers M1SS and BC2_uni_R on all cDNA. The original pipeline was this. Normalization of each sample was performed by random selection of 1 million high-quality reads, each carrying a distinct molecular identifier. Instead of being binned into consensus sequences, reads that shared molecular identifiers were thrown out. MiTCR, with a Q25 quality threshold and the strictest error-elimination algorithm, was used for CDR3 identification, clonotype clustering and error correction. A nonparametric unseen species model with Euler transformation was used to estimate lower-bound total TCR beta diversity. The public reads were reprocessed in TCRdb via fastp at Q25 and MiXCR, keeping in-frame beta chains. Each CDR3 protein gets just one entry, which takes the most common genes and DNA from the rows behind it. It is TCRdb's table, rather than the study itself, that gives the V and J calls and clone size. For this sample the table gives roughly 800,000 distinct CDR3 sequences, of which roughly 60% were detected only once. Around 20% of the sample rests with the top ten.

Systemically healthy Caucasian individuals from Russia, approximately 39 in total and aged roughly 6 to 100 years, were included as donors. Approximately 9.3 milliliters of peripheral blood were drawn from each donor into EDTA-treated Vacutainer tubes. PBMCs were isolated by Ficoll-Paque density-gradient centrifugation, with at least 7 million obtained per sample. Total RNA was extracted from PBMCs with Trizol reagent, with at least 5 micrograms obtained per sample. For every donor, flow cytometry on a PBMC aliquot measured the percentage of naive CD45RAhigh/CD27high T cells. Trimming costs V 0 bases and J 3 bases, and their ends lie 6 bases apart. From cysteine to phenylalanine, the CDR3 is 13 amino acids long. The CDR3 DNA has 39 bases and is translated from base 1. From a lookup of the germline V gene, CDR1 and CDR2 are SGDLS and YYNGEE.

The TCR comes from a young man in good health. Rearrangement joined TRBV9 to TRBJ1-1, with no confident D gene call. The material sequenced was blood. Here the CDR3 is given as CASSVVYYTEAFF. The nucleotide sequence is given as TGTGCCAGCAGCGTAGTATATTACACTGAAGCTTTCTTT.